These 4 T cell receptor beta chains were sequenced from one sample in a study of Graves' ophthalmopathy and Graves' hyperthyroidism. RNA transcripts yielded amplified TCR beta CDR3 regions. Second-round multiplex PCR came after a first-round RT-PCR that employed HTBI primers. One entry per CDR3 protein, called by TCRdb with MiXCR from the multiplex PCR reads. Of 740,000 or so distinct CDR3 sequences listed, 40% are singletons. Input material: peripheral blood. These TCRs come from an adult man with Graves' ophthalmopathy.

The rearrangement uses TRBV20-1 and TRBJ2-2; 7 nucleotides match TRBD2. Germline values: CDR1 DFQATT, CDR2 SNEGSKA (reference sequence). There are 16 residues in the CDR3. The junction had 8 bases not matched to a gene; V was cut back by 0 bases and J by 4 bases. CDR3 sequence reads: CSARDVLAASTGELFF. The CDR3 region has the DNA TGCAGTGCTAGAGATGTTCTAGCGGCGTCCACCGGGGAGCTGTTTTTT.

The CDR3 region has the DNA TGTGCCATCAGTGATAATACAGACCAAGAGACCCAGTACTTC. Protein sequence: CAISDNTDQETQYF. This sequence joins TRBV10-3 and TRBJ2-5; D is unclear. Germline V gene sequence: CDR1 ENHRY, CDR2 SYGVKD. The V and J ends lost 3 bases and 0 bases respectively, with 8 bases between them. CDR3 length: 14 amino acids.

CDR3 in DNA: TGCAGTGCAACGGGGGCTACGGCCACTGAAGCTTTCTTT. It encodes CSATGATATEAFF. This chain joins TRBV20-1 and TRBJ1-1; D is possibly TRBD1 (6 bases). Trimming pared 6 bases from V and 4 bases from J, leaving 15 bases between. Germline CDR1 and CDR2: DFQATT and SNEGSKA (reference sequence). The CDR3 is 13 amino acids.

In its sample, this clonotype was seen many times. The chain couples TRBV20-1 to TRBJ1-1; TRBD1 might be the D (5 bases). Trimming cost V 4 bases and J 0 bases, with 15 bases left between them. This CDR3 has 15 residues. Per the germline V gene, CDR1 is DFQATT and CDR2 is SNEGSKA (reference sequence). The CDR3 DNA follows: TGCAGTGCTACGAACCCGACAGTAATGAACACTGAAGCTTTCTTT. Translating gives CSATNPTVMNTEAFF.